What follows are 21 T cell receptor beta chains derived from one specimen sequenced in a study of T cells in Graves' hyperthyroidism and ophthalmopathy. It was RNA transcripts that yielded the amplified TCR beta CDR3 regions. During a first-round RT-PCR of the TCR CDR3, the HTBI primer set was used. TCRdb reprocessed the multiplex PCR reads with MiXCR, giving one entry per CDR3 protein. The data show hundreds of thousands of distinct CDR3 sequences, roughly 37% seen once. The material sequenced was blood. Receptor source: a man aged 18-30 years with Graves' hyperthyroidism.

V usage is TRBV2 and J usage is TRBJ2-5; 8 bases are shared with TRBD2. V lost 6 bases, J lost 5 bases, and 5 bases stayed unmatched. This CDR3 contains 13 residues. Per the germline V gene, CDR1 is SNHLY and CDR2 is FYNNEI. CDR3 bases: TGTGCCAGCAGGGAATCTAGCGGGGAGACCCAGTACTTC. Translated: CASRESSGETQYF.

This clonotype appeared a few times. V is TRBV19 and J is TRBJ1-1; tentative D call: TRBD1 (6 bases). The CDR3 loop spans 13 amino acids. V was trimmed by 5 bases and J by 3 bases, leaving 10 bases between them. CDR1 is LNHDA and CDR2 is SQIVND in the germline V gene (reference sequence). CDR3 bases: TGTGCCAGTAGTCCAGGGGTGGACACTGAAGCTTTCTTT. Translating gives CASSPGVDTEAFF.

This clonotype has ten or more counts. The rearrangement joins TRBV10-3 to TRBJ1-2; D is possibly TRBD1 (5 bases). V was pared by 3 bases and J by 0 bases, with 11 bases between. CDR3 length: 15 residues. The germline V gene has CDR1 ENHRY and CDR2 SYGVKD. This CDR3 reads CAISEGGTANYGYTF. The CDR3 DNA sequence: TGTGCCATCAGTGAAGGCGGGACTGCTAACTATGGCTACACCTTC.

This clonotype was seen repeatedly, ten times or more. The chain combines TRBV29-1 with TRBJ1-1, with 8 bases identical to TRBD1. CDR1 SQVTM and CDR2 ANQGSEA come from the germline V gene. The CDR3 is made up of 14 amino acids. After removal of 5 bases from V and 2 bases from J, the junction contained 7 bases not matched to a gene. CDR3 DNA sequence: TGCAGCGTTCGCGGGGACAGGTTAAACACTGAAGCTTTCTTT. As protein: CSVRGDRLNTEAFF.

V is TRBV7-9 and J is TRBJ2-7, with a weak D call TRBD2 (6 bases). This CDR3 spans 14 amino acids. Trimming removed 9 bases from V and 6 bases from J, with 21 bases in between. Germline V gene lookup returns CDR1 SEHNR and CDR2 FQNEAQ (reference sequence). CDR3 nucleotide sequence: TGTGCCAGTACCCCCGGAGGGCCGGGCGGCGAGCAGTACTTC. This translates into CASTPGGPGGEQYF.

The rearrangement uses TRBV6-5 and TRBJ1-2, with 7 bases that match TRBD1. Trimming cost V 6 bases and J 4 bases; bases outside gene matches: 11. The CDR3 loop spans 15 amino acids. The germline V gene has CDR1 MNHEY and CDR2 SVGAGI. CDR3 coding DNA: TGTGCCAGCAGCCAACGGGACAGTTTGGGCTATGGCTACACCTTC. Its protein product is CASSQRDSLGYGYTF.

V usage is TRBV6-4 and J usage is TRBJ2-1, with 15 positions matching TRBD2. Germline V gene lookup returns CDR1 MRHNA and CDR2 SNTAGT. The CDR3 has 16 amino acids. V lost 2 bases to trimming and J lost 7 bases; unmatched junction nucleotides: 3. Written as DNA, the CDR3 is TGTGCCAGCAGTGACCACGGACTAGCGGGAGGGAATGAGCAGTTCTTC. Translating it yields CASSDHGLAGGNEQFF.

The V call is TRBV15, the J call TRBJ2-7; the D gene could be TRBD1 or TRBD2 (5 bases each). This CDR3 spans 16 amino acids. Trimming took 0 bases from V and 0 from J, leaving 12 bases between them. Germline CDR1 is LNHNV and CDR2 is YYDKDF (reference sequence). This chain's CDR3 is CATSRDGAESSYEQYF. The CDR3 nucleotides are TGTGCCACCAGCAGAGACGGGGCGGAAAGCTCCTACGAGCAGTACTTC. Supplemented by reference TRBV15 and TRBJ2-7, the full variable domain reads DAMVIQNPRYQVTQFGKPVTLSCSQTLNHNVMYWYQQKSSQAPKLLFHYYDKDFNNEADTPDNFQSRRPNTSFCFLDIRSPGLGDTAMYLCATSRDGAESSYEQYFGPGTRLTVT.

This clonotype turned up a few times. This chain uses TRBV20-1 with TRBJ2-7, with 10 positions matching TRBD2. V lost 1 base to trimming and J lost 4 bases; unmatched junction nucleotides: 7. There are 15 residues in the CDR3. Germline V gene lookup returns CDR1 DFQATT and CDR2 SNEGSKA (reference sequence). The CDR3 reads CSARGHVTSGYEQYF. The DNA for the CDR3 is TGCAGTGCTAGAGGTCATGTGACTAGCGGGTACGAGCAGTACTTC.

The chain joins TRBV25-1 to TRBJ1-2; 10 bases map to TRBD1. Trimming at V came to 2 bases and at J to 4 bases, leaving 4 bases not matched to a gene. This CDR3 spans 15 amino acids. The V gene's germline CDR1 is MGHDK and CDR2 SYGVNS. The CDR3 loop reads CASSEVGQGTYGYTF. The CDR3 DNA reads as TGTGCCAGCAGTGAAGTGGGACAGGGGACCTATGGCTACACCTTC.

There are a few counts of this clonotype. This rearrangement joins TRBV13 to TRBJ2-6; TRBD1 aligns across 7 bases. J was trimmed by 7 bases and V by 4 bases; bases with no gene match: 10. In germline, CDR1 is PRHDT, CDR2 FYEKMQ (reference sequence). The CDR3 runs 16 residues. The CDR3 reads CASSYRQGPRANVLTF. CDR3 coding DNA: TGTGCCAGCAGCTACCGACAGGGCCCTCGAGCCAACGTCCTGACTTTC.

The chain recombines TRBV14 with TRBJ2-2; D is ambiguous. Between the trimmed V and J ends, which lost 1 base and 8 bases, there was a span of 17 bases. Germline V gives CDR1 SGHDN, CDR2 FVKESK. The CDR3 totals 16 residues. CDR3 nucleotides: TGTGCCAGCAGCCAAGTACCGAGCGATCTGGGGGGGGAGCTGTTTTTT. It codes for CASSQVPSDLGGELFF.

This clonotype was observed a handful of times. This chain links TRBV2 with TRBJ1-5; 9 bases fit TRBD1. The germline gives CDR1 SNHLY, CDR2 FYNNEI. The V and J ends lost 5 bases and 0 bases, in that order; junction bases with no gene match: 8. CDR3 length: 17 residues. CDR3 protein: CASSTGGQGHSNQPQHF. The CDR3 DNA follows: TGTGCCAGCAGTACGGGGGGACAGGGCCATAGCAATCAGCCCCAGCATTTT.

V and J are TRBV6-5 and TRBJ2-2; 8 nucleotides line up with TRBD1. The trim removed 2 bases at V and 6 bases at J, leaving 8 bases unmatched. Germline assignment: CDR1 MNHEY and CDR2 SVGAGI. The CDR3 is 16 amino acids. The CDR3 here is CASSYREQGVAGELFF. CDR3 nucleotides: TGTGCCAGCAGTTACCGGGAACAGGGGGTGGCCGGGGAGCTGTTTTTT.

This clonotype came up a few times. This chain connects TRBV12-3 or TRBV12-4 to TRBJ2-5; D unclear. The length of the CDR3 is 14 residues. Trimming took off 3 bases at V and 5 bases at J, with 13 bases between the two ends. The CDR3: CASSLVPRMETQYF. The CDR3 bases are TGTGCCAGCAGTTTGGTGCCCAGGATGGAGACCCAGTACTTC.

The chain recombines TRBV4-1 with TRBJ1-2; the D is unclear. The germline CDR1 and CDR2 sequences are MGHRA and YSYEKL. The CDR3 runs to 12 residues. V lost 2 bases, J lost 8 bases, and 9 bases lay in between. The CDR3 DNA sequence: TGCGCCAGCAGCCAAAGGATAAACGGCTACACCTTC. Its translation is CASSQRINGYTF.

The chain has TRBV5-1 and TRBJ1-1; D unresolved. CDR1 is SGHRS and CDR2 is YFSETQ in the germline V gene. The V end lost 0 bases, the J end lost 5 bases, and 11 bases lay between the germline ends. The length of the CDR3 is 14 residues. CDR3 bases: TGCGCCAGCAGCTTGGGGGGAGGAGAGACTGAAGCTTTCTTT. This encodes CASSLGGGETEAFF.

Remarks on this clonotype: A much larger clone is a single base away; this may be a read error. The chain employs TRBV29-1 and TRBJ2-7, with TRBD1 matching 8 bases. Germline CDR1 reads SQVTM; CDR2 reads ANQGSEA. The CDR3 is 13 residues long. CDR3 nucleotide sequence: TGCAGCGTCGAAGACAGGGGTTTCGGAGGGCAGTACTTC. Translated, it gives CSVEDRGFGGQYF.

This clonotype was detected many times. The chain recombines TRBV15 with TRBJ2-5, with unresolved D. The V end was cut by 3 bases, the J end by 1 base, with 15 bases between. This CDR3 spans 16 amino acids. Germline V gives CDR1 LNHNV, CDR2 YYDKDF (reference sequence). The CDR3 region is CATSRGSDWGQETQYF. The DNA for the CDR3 is TGTGCCACCAGCAGGGGGTCTGATTGGGGCCAAGAGACCCAGTACTTC.

The chain employs TRBV12-3 or TRBV12-4 and TRBJ2-2, with D hard to call. V was cut by 4 bases and J by 7 bases, with 13 bases left in between. The CDR3 runs to 14 residues. The CDR3 nucleotides are TGTGCCAGCAGTTCGGCCAGGCTAAGCGGGGAGCTGTTTTTT. Its translation: CASSSARLSGELFF.

The chain uses TRBV12-3 or TRBV12-4 and TRBJ2-1; 12 bases match TRBD2. Trimming removed 5 bases from V and 14 bases from J; junction bases left unmatched: 10. There are 14 residues in the CDR3. The chain's CDR3 is CASSVWASGGEKFF. The CDR3 DNA is TGTGCCAGCAGTGTTTGGGCTAGCGGGGGGGAGAAGTTCTTC.